The clone carrying this T cell receptor (beta chain) was detected many times. The antigen is not known. The entry originates in a study of T cells in Graves' hyperthyroidism and ophthalmopathy. Overall study findings and caveats: From stable hyperthyroidism, ophthalmopathy was separated by a 13 V-J model.

Germline assignment: CDR1 KGHSH and CDR2 LQKENI. This CDR3 spans 14 amino acids. V was trimmed by 2 bases and J by 0 bases, leaving 7 bases between them. Amplification targeted TCR beta CDR3 regions from RNA transcripts. The primer set for the first-round RT-PCR of the TCR CDR3 was HTBI. TCRdb passed the multiplex PCR reads through MiXCR, listing each CDR3 protein once. The sample holds hundreds of thousands of distinct CDR3 sequences, 14% seen once. Across 18 months, stable Graves' hyperthyroidism was marked by no progression to ophthalmopathy. Uncontrolled infection, other autoimmune disease, pregnancy or lactation disqualified patients from enrolment. Isolation of PBMCs was performed on around 10 ml fresh peripheral blood.

The sample comprised blood. The TCR originated in a young woman with Graves' hyperthyroidism. V is TRBV18 and J is TRBJ2-5; no clear D. The CDR3 spells CASSPGTNQETQYF. The CDR3 nucleotides are TGTGCCAGCTCACCAGGAACTAACCAAGAGACCCAGTACTTC. Full variable domain (rest looked up from reference TRBV18 and TRBJ2-5): NAGVMQNPRHLVRRRGQEARLRCSPMKGHSHVYWYRQLPEEGLKFMVYLQKENIIDESGMPKERFSAEFPKEGPSILRIQQVVRGDSAAYFCASSPGTNQETQYFGPGTRLLVL.